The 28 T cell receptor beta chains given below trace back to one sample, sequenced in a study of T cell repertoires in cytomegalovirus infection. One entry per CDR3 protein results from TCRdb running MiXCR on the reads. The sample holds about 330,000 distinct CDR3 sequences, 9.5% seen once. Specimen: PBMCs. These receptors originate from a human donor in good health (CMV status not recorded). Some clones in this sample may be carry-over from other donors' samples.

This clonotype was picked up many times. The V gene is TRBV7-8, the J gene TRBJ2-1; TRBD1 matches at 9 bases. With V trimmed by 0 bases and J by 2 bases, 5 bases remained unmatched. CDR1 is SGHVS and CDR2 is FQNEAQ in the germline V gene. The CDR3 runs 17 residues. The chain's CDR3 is CASSLAWGQGTYNEQFF. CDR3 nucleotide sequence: TGTGCCAGCAGCTTAGCGTGGGGACAGGGAACCTACAATGAGCAGTTCTTC.

This CDR3 is CASIGRGAPNQPQHF. The CDR3 nucleotides are TGTGCCAGCATCGGTCGGGGGGCGCCGAATCAGCCCCAGCATTTT. The chain uses TRBV6-1 and TRBJ1-5, with TRBD1 as a possible D gene (6 bases). Germline CDR1 reads MNHNS; CDR2 reads SASEGT. V shed 7 bases and J shed 4 bases, with 17 bases lying between them. This CDR3 comprises 15 residues.

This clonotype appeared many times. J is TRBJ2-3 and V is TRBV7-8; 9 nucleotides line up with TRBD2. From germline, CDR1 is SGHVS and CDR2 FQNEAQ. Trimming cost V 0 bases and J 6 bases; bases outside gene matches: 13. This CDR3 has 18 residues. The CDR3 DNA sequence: TGTGCCAGCAGCTTAGCGCGGGGGCTAGCGGGGAGTCAGGATACGCAGTATTTT. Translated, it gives CASSLARGLAGSQDTQYF.

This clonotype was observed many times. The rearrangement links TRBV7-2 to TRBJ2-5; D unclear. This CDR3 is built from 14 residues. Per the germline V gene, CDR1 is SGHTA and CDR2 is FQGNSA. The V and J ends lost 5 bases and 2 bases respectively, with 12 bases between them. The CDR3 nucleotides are TGTGCCAGCAGCAGAGGACCGAGACAAGAGACCCAGTACTTC. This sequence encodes CASSRGPRQETQYF.

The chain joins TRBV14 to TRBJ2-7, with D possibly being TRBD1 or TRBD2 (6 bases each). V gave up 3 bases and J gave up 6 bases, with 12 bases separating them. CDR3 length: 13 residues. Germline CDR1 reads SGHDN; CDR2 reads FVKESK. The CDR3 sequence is CASSHQGRGEQYF. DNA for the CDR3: TGTGCCAGCAGCCACCAGGGGCGGGGCGAGCAGTACTTC.

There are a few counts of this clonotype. The CDR3, as DNA: TGTGCCAGCAGGCAGGGCTACAATCAGCCCCAGCATTTT. Translating gives CASRQGYNQPQHF. This chain joins TRBV6-5 and TRBJ1-5; D may be TRBD1 (5 bases). Germline V gene data show CDR1 as MNHEY and CDR2 as SVGAGI. Trimming removed 6 bases from V and 3 bases from J, with 9 bases in between. The CDR3 covers 13 residues.

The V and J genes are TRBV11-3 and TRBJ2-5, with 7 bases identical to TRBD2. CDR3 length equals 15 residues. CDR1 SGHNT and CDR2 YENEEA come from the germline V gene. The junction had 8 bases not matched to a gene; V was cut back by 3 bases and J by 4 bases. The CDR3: CASSLGGGPVETQYF. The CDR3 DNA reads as TGTGCCAGCAGCTTGGGGGGAGGGCCTGTAGAGACCCAGTACTTC. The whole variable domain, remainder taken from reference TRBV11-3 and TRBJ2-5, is EAGVVQSPRYKIIEKKQPVAFWCNPISGHNTLYWYLQNLGQGPELLIRYENEEAVDDSQLPKDRFSAERLKGVDSTLKIQPAELGDSAVYLCASSLGGGPVETQYFGPGTRLLVL.

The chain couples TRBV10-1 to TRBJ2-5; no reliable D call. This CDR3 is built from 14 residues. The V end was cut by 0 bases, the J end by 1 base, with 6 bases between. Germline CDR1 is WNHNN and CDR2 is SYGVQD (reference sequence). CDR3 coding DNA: TGCGCCAGCAGTGAGTCTCACACCCAAGAGACCCAGTACTTC. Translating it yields CASSESHTQETQYF.

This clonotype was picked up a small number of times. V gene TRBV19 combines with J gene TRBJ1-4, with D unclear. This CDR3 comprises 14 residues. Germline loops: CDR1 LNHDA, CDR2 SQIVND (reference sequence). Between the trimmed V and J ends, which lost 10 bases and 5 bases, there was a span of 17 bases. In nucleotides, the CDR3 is TGTGCCACCCATGAGTTGGGGAGGAATGAAAAACTGTTTTTT. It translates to CATHELGRNEKLFF.

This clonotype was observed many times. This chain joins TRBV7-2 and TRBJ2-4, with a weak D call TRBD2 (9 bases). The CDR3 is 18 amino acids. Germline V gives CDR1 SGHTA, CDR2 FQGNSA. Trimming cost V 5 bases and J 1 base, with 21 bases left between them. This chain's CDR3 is CASSTGGASGNAKNIQYF. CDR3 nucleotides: TGTGCCAGCAGCACAGGGGGTGCTAGCGGGAATGCCAAAAACATTCAGTACTTC. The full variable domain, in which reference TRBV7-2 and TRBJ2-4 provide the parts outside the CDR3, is GAGVSQSPSNKVTEKGKDVELRCDPISGHTALYWYRQSLGQGLEFLIYFQGNSAPDKSGLPSDRFSAERTGGSVSTLTIQRTQQEDSAVYLCASSTGGASGNAKNIQYFGAGTRLSVL.

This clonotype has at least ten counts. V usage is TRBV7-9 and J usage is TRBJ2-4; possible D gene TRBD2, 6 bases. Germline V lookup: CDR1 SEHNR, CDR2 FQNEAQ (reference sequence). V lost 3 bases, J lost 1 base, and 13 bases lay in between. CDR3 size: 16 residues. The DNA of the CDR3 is TGTGCCAGCAGCTTCTCCCTTGCGGGGGCCAAAAACATTCAGTACTTC. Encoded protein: CASSFSLAGAKNIQYF.

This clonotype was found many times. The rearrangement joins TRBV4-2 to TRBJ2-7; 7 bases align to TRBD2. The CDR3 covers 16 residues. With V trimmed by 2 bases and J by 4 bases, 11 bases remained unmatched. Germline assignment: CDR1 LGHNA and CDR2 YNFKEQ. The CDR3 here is CASSQLSGGSRYEQYF. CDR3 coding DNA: TGTGCCAGCAGCCAACTCTCCGGCGGGAGTCGGTACGAGCAGTACTTC.

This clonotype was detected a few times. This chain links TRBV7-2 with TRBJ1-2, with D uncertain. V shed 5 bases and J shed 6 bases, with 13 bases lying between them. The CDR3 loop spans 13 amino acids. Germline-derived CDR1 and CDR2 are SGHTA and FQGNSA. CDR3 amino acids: CASSPIGVDGYTF. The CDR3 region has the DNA TGTGCCAGCAGCCCGATTGGGGTGGATGGCTACACCTTC.

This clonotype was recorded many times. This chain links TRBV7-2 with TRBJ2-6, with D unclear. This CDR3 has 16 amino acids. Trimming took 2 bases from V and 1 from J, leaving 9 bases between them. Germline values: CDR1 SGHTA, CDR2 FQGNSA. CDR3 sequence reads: CASSLFEGSGANVLTF. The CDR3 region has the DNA TGTGCCAGCAGCTTATTTGAAGGGTCTGGGGCCAACGTCCTGACTTTC.

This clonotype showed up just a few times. CDR3 sequence reads: CASRARRGTEAFF. The CDR3 DNA follows: TGTGCCAGCAGGGCGAGGAGGGGCACTGAAGCTTTCTTT. The rearrangement uses TRBV27 and TRBJ1-1, with D possibly TRBD1 on 5 matching bases. Germline V CDR1 and CDR2: MNHEY, SMNVEV (reference sequence). This CDR3 comprises 13 residues. Trimming took off 6 bases at V and 4 bases at J, with 12 bases between the two ends.

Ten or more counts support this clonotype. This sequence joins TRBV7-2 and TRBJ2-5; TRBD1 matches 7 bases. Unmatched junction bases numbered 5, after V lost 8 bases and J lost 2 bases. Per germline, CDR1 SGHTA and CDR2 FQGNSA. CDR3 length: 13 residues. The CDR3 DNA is TGTGCCAGCGCAAAACAGGGGCAAGAGACCCAGTACTTC. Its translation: CASAKQGQETQYF.

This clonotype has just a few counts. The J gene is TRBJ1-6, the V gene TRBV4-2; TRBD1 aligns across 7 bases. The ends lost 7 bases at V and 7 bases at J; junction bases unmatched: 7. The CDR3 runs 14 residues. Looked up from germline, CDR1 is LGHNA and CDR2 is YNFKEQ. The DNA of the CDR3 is TGTGCCAGCACCGAGACAGGGAACAATTCACCCCTCCACTTT. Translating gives CASTETGNNSPLHF.

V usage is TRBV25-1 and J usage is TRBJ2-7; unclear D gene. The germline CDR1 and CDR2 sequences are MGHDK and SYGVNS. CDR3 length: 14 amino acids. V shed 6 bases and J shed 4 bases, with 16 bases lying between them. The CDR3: CASRPPGIKYEQYF. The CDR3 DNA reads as TGTGCCAGCAGACCCCCGGGTATTAAGTACGAGCAGTACTTC.

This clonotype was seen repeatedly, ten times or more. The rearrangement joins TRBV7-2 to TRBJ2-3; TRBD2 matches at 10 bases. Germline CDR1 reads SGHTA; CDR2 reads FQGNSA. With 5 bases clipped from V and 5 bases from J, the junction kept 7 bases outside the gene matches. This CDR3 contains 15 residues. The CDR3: CASSDQRGGEDTQYF. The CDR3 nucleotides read TGTGCCAGCAGCGACCAGCGGGGGGGGGAAGATACGCAGTATTTT. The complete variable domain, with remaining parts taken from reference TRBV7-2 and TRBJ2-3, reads GAGVSQSPSNKVTEKGKDVELRCDPISGHTALYWYRQSLGQGLEFLIYFQGNSAPDKSGLPSDRFSAERTGGSVSTLTIQRTQQEDSAVYLCASSDQRGGEDTQYFGPGTRLTVL.

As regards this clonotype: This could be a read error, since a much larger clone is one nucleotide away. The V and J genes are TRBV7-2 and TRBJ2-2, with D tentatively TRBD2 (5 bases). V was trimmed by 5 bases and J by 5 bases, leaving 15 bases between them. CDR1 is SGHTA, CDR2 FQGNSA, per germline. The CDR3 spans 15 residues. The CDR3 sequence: CASSPQRLQTGELFF. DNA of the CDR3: TGTGCCAGCAGCCCCCAGAGACTACAGACCGGGGAGCTGTTTTTT.

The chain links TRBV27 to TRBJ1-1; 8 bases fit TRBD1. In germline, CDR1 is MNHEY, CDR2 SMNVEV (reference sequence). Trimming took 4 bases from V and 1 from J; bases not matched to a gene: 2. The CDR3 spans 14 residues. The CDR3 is CASSWDRQNTEAFF. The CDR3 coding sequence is TGTGCCAGCAGTTGGGACAGGCAGAACACTGAAGCTTTCTTT.

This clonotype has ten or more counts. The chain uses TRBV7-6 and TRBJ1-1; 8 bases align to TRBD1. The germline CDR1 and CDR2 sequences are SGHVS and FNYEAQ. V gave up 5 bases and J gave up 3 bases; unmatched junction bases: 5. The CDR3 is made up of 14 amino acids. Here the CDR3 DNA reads TGTGCCAGCAGCCGACAGGGGTTCGACACTGAAGCTTTCTTT. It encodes CASSRQGFDTEAFF.

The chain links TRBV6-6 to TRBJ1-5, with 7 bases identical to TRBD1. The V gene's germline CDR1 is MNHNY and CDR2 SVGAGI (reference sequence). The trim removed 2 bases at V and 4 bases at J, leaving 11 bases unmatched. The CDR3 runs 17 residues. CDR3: CASSYPDRAFLNQPQHF. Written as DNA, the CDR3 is TGTGCCAGCAGTTACCCCGACAGGGCTTTCCTTAATCAGCCCCAGCATTTT.

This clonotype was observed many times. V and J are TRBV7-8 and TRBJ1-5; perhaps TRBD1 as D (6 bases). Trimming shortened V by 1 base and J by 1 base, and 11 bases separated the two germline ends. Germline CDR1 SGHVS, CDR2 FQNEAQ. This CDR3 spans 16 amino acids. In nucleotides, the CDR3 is TGTGCCAGCAGCTTAGAGACAGGCGTAAGCAATCAGCCCCAGCATTTT. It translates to CASSLETGVSNQPQHF.

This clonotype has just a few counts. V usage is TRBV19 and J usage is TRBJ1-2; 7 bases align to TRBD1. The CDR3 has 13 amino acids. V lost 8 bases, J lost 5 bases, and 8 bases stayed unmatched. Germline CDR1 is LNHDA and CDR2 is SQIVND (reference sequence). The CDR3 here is CASEGGDWYGYTF. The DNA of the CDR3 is TGTGCCAGTGAAGGGGGCGATTGGTATGGCTACACCTTC.

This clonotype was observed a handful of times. The chain's CDR3 is CASSLVGGRKNTEAFF. The CDR3 coding sequence is TGTGCCAGCAGCTTAGTTGGGGGCAGAAAGAACACTGAAGCTTTCTTT. The V gene is TRBV7-8, the J gene TRBJ1-1, with a possible D match to TRBD1 (6 bases). The CDR3 consists of 16 residues. Trimming shortened V by 1 base and J by 1 base, and 13 bases separated the two germline ends. The germline V gene has CDR1 SGHVS and CDR2 FQNEAQ.

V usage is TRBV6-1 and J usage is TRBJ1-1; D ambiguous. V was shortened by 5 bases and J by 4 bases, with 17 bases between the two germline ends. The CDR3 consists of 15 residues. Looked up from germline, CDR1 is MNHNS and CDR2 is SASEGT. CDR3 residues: CASSRSKVGSTEAFF. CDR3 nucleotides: TGTGCCAGCAGTCGGTCCAAGGTGGGGTCCACTGAAGCTTTCTTT.

The CDR3 loop is CASRRSGGQNQPQHF. In nucleotides, the CDR3 is TGTGCCAGTCGCAGATCCGGGGGCCAAAATCAGCCCCAGCATTTT. The gene calls are TRBV19 and TRBJ1-5; maybe TRBD1 (6 bases). The CDR3 covers 15 residues. V was pared by 8 bases and J by 4 bases, with 18 bases between. Germline CDR1 reads LNHDA; CDR2 reads SQIVND (reference sequence).